Sequencing of this TCR beta chain was carried out in a study of blood T cell repertoires in COVID-19. Original methodology: Estimation of nucleated cell counts was performed using reference gene primer amplification. This table comes from immunoSEQ multiplex PCR, and its TCRdb copy is limited to in-frame clones, with some not included. V, J and clone size derive from that table, while D and trimming were established from the DNA sequence. The sample lists 300,000 to 350,000 clones, roughly 88% occurring once. J lost 1 base, V lost 4 bases, and 7 bases had no gene match. There are 15 residues in the CDR3. Germline V gene lookup returns CDR1 SGHRS and CDR2 YFSETQ. All recovered Cohort 3 donors got two negative PCRs, got clearance, or saw symptom resolution.

The sequenced sample was PBMCs or T cells enriched from blood (not recorded which). The J gene is TRBJ1-1, the V gene TRBV5-1, with 7 bases lining up with TRBD1. The source of this sequence is a man aged 25 to 40 who had recovered from COVID-19. CDR3 residues: CASSGGDRKNTEAFF. As DNA, the CDR3 is TGCGCCAGCAGCGGAGGGGACAGAAAGAACACTGAAGCTTTCTTT.